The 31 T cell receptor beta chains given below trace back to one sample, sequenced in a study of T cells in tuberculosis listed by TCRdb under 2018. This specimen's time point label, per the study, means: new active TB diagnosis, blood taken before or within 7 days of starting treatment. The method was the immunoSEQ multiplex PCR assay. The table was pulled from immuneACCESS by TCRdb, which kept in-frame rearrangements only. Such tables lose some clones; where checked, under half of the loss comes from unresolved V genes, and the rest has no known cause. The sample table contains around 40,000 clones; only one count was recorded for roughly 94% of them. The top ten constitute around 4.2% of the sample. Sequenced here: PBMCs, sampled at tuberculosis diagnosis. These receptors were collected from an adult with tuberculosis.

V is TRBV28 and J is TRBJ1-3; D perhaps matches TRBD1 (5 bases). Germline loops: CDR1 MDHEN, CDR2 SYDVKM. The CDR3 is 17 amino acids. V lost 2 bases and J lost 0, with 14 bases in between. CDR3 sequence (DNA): TGTGCCAGCAGTTTAATTTACAGGCCGAGCTCTGGAAACACCATATATTTT. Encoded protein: CASSLIYRPSSGNTIYF.

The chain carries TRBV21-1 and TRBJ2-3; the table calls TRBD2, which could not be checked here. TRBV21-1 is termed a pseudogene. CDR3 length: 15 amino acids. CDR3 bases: TGTGCCAGCAGCAACCATGTCGCTAGCGGGGGATCGCAGTATTTT. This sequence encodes CASSNHVASGGSQYF.

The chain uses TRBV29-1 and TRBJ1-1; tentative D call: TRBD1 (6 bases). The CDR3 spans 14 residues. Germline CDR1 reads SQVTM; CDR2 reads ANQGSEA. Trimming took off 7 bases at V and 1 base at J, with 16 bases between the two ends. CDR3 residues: CSALGVRGNTEAFF. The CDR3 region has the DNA TGCAGCGCCCTTGGGGTCAGGGGGAACACTGAAGCTTTCTTT.

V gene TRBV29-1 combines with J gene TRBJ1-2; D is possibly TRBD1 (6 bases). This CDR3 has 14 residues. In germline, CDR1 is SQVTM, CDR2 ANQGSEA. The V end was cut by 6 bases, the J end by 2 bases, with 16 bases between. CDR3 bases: TGCAGCGTCTATAACAGGGATCCCAACTATGGCTACACCTTC. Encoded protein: CSVYNRDPNYGYTF.

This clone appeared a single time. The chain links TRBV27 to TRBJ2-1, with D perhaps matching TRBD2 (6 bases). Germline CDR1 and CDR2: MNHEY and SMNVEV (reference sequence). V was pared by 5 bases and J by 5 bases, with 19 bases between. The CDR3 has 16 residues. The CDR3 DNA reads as TGTGCCAGCAGTCCACTAACTAGCACGGCACACAATGAGCAGTTCTTC. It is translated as CASSPLTSTAHNEQFF.

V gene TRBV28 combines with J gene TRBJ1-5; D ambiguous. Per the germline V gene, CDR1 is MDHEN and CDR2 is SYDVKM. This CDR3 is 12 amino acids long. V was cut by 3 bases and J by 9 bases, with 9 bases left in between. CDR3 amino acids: CASSLIGGPQHF. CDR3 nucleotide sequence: TGTGCCAGCAGTTTGATCGGAGGGCCCCAGCATTTT. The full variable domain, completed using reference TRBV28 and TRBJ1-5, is DVKVTQSSRYLVKRTGEKVFLECVQDMDHENMFWYRQDPGLGLRLIYFSYDVKMKEKGDIPEGYSVSREKKERFSLILESASTNQTSMYLCASSLIGGPQHFGDGTRLSIL.

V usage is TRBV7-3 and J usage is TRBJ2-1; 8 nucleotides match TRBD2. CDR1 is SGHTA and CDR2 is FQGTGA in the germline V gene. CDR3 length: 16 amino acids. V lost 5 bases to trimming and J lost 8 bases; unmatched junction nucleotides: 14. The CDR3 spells CASSLLGGGNSYEQFF. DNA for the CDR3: TGTGCCAGCAGCCTCCTAGGCGGGGGGAATTCATATGAGCAGTTCTTC.

This CDR3 is CASYPSGTDYNEQFF. The CDR3 nucleotides are TGTGCCAGCTATCCGTCCGGGACAGACTACAATGAGCAGTTCTTC. The rearrangement links TRBV10-3 to TRBJ2-1; 7 nucleotides line up with TRBD1. Germline V lookup: CDR1 ENHRY, CDR2 SYGVKD. The CDR3 runs to 15 residues. V dropped 10 bases and J dropped 3; count of bases not matched to a gene: 12.

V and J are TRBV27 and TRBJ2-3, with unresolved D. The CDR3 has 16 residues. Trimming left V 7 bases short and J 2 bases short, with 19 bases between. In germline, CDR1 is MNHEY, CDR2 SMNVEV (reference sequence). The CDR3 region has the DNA TGTGCCAGCACTCCTTGGGCAGGTTCGGTCACAGATACGCAGTATTTT. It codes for CASTPWAGSVTDTQYF.

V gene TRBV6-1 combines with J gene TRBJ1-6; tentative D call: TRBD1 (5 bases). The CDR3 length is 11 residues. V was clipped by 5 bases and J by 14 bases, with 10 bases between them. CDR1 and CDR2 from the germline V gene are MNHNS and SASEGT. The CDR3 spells CASSPLTALHF. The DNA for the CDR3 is TGTGCCAGCAGTCCACTGACAGCCCTCCACTTT.

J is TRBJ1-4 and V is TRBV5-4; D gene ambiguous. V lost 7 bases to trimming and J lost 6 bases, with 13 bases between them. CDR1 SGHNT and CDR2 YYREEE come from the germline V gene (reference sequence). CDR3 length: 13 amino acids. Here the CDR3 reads CASSLPEDEKLFF. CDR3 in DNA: TGTGCCAGCTCCCTCCCAGAAGATGAAAAACTGTTTTTT. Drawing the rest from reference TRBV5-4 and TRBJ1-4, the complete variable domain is ETGVTQSPTHLIKTRGQQVTLRCSSQSGHNTVSWYQQALGQGPQFIFQYYREEENGRGNFPPRFSGLQFPNYSSELNVNALELDDSALYLCASSLPEDEKLFFGSGTQLSVL.

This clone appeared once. The chain's CDR3 is CASSPRQGASNQPQHF. Here the CDR3 DNA reads TGTGCCAGCTCACCACGGCAGGGGGCGAGCAATCAGCCCCAGCATTTT. The J gene is TRBJ1-5, the V gene TRBV18; 8 nucleotides match TRBD1. The germline CDR1 and CDR2 sequences are KGHSH and LQKENI. The CDR3 is 16 residues long. With V trimmed by 1 base and J by 1 base, 3 bases remained unmatched. Full variable domain (missing parts from reference TRBV18 and TRBJ1-5): NAGVMQNPRHLVRRRGQEARLRCSPMKGHSHVYWYRQLPEEGLKFMVYLQKENIIDESGMPKERFSAEFPKEGPSILRIQQVVRGDSAAYFCASSPRQGASNQPQHFGDGTRLSIL.

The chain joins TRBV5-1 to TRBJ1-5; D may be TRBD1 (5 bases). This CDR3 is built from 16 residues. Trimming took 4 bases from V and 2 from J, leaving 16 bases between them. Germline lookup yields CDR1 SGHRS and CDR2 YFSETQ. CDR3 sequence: CASSPGGGEGNQPQHF. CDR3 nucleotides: TGCGCCAGCAGCCCCGGGGGAGGCGAGGGCAATCAGCCCCAGCATTTT.

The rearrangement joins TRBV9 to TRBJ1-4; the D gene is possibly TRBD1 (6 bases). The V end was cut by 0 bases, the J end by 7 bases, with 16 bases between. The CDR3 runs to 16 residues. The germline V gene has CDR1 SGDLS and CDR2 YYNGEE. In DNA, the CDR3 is TGTGCCAGCAGCGTAGCCCCGGGACAAGGAGGTGAAAAACTGTTTTTT. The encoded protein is CASSVAPGQGGEKLFF.

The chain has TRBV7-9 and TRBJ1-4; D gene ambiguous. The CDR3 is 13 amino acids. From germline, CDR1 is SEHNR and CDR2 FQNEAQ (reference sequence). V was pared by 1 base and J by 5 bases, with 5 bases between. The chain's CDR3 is CASSLDQNEKLFF. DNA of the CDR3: TGTGCCAGCAGCTTAGACCAGAATGAAAAACTGTTTTTT.

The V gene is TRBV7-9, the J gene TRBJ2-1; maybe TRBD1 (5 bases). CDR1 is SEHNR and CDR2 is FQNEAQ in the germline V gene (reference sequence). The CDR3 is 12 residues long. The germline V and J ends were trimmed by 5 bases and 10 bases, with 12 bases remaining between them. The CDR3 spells CASSPTGPEQFF. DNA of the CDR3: TGTGCCAGCAGCCCTACAGGTCCGGAGCAGTTCTTC. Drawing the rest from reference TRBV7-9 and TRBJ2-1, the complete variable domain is DTGVSQNPRHKITKRGQNVTFRCDPISEHNRLYWYRQTLGQGPEFLTYFQNEAQLEKSRLLSDRFSAERPKGSFSTLEIQRTEQGDSAMYLCASSPTGPEQFFGPGTRLTVL.

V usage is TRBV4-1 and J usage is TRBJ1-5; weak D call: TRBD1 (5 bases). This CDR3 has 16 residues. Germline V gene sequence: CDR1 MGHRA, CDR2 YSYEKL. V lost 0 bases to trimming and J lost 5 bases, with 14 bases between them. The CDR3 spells CASSQDWAGRDQPQHF. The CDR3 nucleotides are TGCGCCAGCAGCCAAGATTGGGCAGGGAGGGATCAGCCCCAGCATTTT.

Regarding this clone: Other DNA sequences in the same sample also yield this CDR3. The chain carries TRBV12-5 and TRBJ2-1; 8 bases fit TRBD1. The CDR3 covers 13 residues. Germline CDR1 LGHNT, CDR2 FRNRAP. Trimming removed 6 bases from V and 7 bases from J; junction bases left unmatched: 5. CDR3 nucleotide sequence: TGTGCTAGTGGGTCGGACAGGGAGAATGAGCAGTTCTTC. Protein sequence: CASGSDRENEQFF. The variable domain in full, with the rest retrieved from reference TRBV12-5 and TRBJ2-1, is DARVTQTPRHKVTEMGQEVTMRCQPILGHNTVFWYRQTMMQGLELLAYFRNRAPLDDSGMPKDRFSAEMPDATLATLKIQPSEPRDSAVYFCASGSDRENEQFFGPGTRLTVL.

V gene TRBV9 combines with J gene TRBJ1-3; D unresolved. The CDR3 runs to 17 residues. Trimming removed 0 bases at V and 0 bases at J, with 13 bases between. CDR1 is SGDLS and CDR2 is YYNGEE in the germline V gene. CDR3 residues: CASSVGRAGSSGNTIYF. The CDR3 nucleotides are TGTGCCAGCAGCGTAGGGAGAGCCGGGAGCTCTGGAAACACCATATATTTT.

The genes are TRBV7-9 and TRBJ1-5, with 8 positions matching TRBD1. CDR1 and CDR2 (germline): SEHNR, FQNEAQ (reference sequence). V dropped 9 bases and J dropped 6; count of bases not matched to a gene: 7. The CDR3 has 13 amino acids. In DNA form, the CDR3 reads TGTGCCAGTGGACAGGGAGCAGGTCAGCCCCAGCATTTT. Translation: CASGQGAGQPQHF.

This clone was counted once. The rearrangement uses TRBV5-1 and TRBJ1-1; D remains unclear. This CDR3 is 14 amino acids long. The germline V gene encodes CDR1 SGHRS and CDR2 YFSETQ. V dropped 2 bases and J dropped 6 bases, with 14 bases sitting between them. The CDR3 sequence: CASSFSGVRAEAFF. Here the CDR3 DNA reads TGCGCCAGCAGCTTCAGCGGGGTAAGGGCTGAAGCTTTCTTT.

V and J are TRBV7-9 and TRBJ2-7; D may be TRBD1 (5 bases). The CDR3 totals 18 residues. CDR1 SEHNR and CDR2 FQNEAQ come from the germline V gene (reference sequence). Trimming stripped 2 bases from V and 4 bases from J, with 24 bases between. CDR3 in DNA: TGTGCCAGCAGCTTATCCCCCTCACGGCCCCAGGGCAGGTACGAGCAGTACTTC. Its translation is CASSLSPSRPQGRYEQYF.

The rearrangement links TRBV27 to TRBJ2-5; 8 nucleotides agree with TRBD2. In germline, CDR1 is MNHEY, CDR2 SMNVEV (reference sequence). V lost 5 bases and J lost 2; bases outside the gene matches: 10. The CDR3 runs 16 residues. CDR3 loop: CASSGGGAGVQETQYF. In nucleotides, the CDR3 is TGTGCCAGCAGTGGGGGAGGAGCGGGGGTACAAGAGACCCAGTACTTC.

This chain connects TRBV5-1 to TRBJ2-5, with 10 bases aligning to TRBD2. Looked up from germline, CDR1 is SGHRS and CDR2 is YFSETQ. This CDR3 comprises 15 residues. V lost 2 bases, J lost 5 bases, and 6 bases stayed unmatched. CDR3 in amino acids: CASSLAAGGLETQYF. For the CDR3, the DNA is TGCGCCAGCAGCTTAGCAGCGGGGGGGCTGGAGACCCAGTACTTC.

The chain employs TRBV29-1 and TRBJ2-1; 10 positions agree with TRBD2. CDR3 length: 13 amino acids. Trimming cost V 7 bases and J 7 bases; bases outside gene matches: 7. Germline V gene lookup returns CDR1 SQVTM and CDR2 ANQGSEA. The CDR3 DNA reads TGCAGCGGTGAGCGGGGGGGCGGGAATGAGCAGTTCTTC. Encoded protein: CSGERGGGNEQFF.

The CDR3 protein is CASSTPRGNTIYF. The CDR3 DNA reads TGTGCCAGCAGCACACCCCGCGGTAACACCATATATTTT. The V and J genes are TRBV7-2 and TRBJ1-3; D unresolved. There are 13 residues in the CDR3. Trimming shortened V by 5 bases and J by 7 bases, and 12 bases separated the two germline ends. The V gene's germline CDR1 is SGHTA and CDR2 FQGNSA.

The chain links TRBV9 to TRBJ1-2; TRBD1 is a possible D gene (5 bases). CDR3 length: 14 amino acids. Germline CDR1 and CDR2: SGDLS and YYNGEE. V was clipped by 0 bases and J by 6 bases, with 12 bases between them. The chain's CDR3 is CASSVGTGWDGYTF. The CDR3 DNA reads TGTGCCAGCAGCGTAGGTACAGGATGGGATGGCTACACCTTC.

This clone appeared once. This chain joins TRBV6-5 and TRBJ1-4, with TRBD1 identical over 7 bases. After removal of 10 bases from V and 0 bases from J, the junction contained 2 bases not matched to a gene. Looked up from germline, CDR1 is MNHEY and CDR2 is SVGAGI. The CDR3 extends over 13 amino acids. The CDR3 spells CATGGTTNEKLFF. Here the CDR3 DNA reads TGTGCCACAGGGGGGACAACTAATGAAAAACTGTTTTTT.

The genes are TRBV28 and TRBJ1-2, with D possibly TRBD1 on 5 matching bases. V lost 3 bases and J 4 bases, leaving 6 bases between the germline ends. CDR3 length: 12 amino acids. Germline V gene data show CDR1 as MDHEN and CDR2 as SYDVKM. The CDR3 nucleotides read TGTGCCAGCAGTTTGACAGTCTATGGCTACACCTTC. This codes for CASSLTVYGYTF.

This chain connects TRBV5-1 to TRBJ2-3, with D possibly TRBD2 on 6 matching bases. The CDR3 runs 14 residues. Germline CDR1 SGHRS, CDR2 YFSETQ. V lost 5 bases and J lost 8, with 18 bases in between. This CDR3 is CASRGSFPGVTQYF. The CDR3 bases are TGCGCCAGCAGGGGGTCCTTTCCGGGGGTTACGCAGTATTTT.

CDR3 DNA: TGTGCCAGCAGCTTAGAGAACCACAGAAGAAACTACAATGAGCAGTTCTTC. It translates to CASSLENHRRNYNEQFF. The V and J genes are TRBV11-3 and TRBJ2-1; D is undetermined. V was clipped by 0 bases and J by 3 bases, with 15 bases between them. The germline V gene encodes CDR1 SGHNT and CDR2 YENEEA. The CDR3 length is 17 residues.